This TCR beta chain was identified during a study of T cell repertoires in cytomegalovirus infection. Germline CDR1 and CDR2: SGDLS and YYNGEE. This CDR3 spans 13 amino acids. Trimming left V 0 bases short and J 7 bases short, with 11 bases between. The sample holds a few counts of this clonotype. TCRdb ran MiXCR on the reads and lists one entry per CDR3 protein. The sample includes 250,000 or so distinct CDR3 sequences, roughly 10% of them seen just once. Sequencing input: PBMCs. The chain carries TRBV9 and TRBJ2-7; the D gene is possibly TRBD2 (5 bases). The receptor was derived from a human donor in good health (CMV status not recorded). Some clones in this sample may be carry-over from other donors' samples. The chain's CDR3 is CASSVASGEEQYF. DNA for the CDR3: TGTGCCAGCAGCGTAGCGAGTGGGGAGGAGCAGTACTTC.